Shown below are 13 T cell receptor beta chains from a single sample sequenced in a study of tissue T cells after allogeneic stem cell transplantation. The protocol was immunoSEQ multiplex PCR, while the TCRdb copy is restricted to in-frame clones and leaves out a portion. Of 2,500 to 3,000 clones listed, 60% to 80% are singletons. Enrolled prospectively were adult allogeneic hematopoietic cell transplant recipients whose graft-versus-host disease was steroid-refractory. Sequenced here: ascending colon tissue, sampled at autopsy. The receptors shown here come from a male patient of 60 years or more with steroid-refractory graft-versus-host disease after an allogeneic stem cell transplant. The T cells may partly be graft donor cells.

This clone was observed a handful of times. The rearrangement joins TRBV6-2 or TRBV6-3 to TRBJ2-5, with D unresolved. Trimming removed 4 bases from V and 4 bases from J, with 4 bases in between. Germline loops: CDR1 MNHEY, CDR2 SVGEGT. The CDR3 consists of 11 residues. As DNA, the CDR3 is TGTGCCAGCAGTTCACGAGAGACCCAGTACTTC. It codes for CASSSRETQYF.

The rearrangement uses TRBV5-6 and TRBJ2-5, with 9 bases that match TRBD2. Unmatched junction bases numbered 11, after V lost 7 bases and J lost 4 bases. Germline-derived CDR1 and CDR2 are SGHDT and YYEEEE. CDR3 length: 15 residues. DNA of the CDR3: TGTGCCAGCCGCGGGGGGGCCGGGGGGGGAGAGACCCAGTACTTC. Translated: CASRGGAGGGETQYF.

This chain connects TRBV7-8 to TRBJ2-6, with 7 bases lining up with TRBD1. Losses at the gene ends were 11 bases for V and 0 bases for J; bases not matched to a gene: 13. CDR1 is SGHVS and CDR2 is FQNEAQ in the germline V gene. The CDR3 loop spans 17 amino acids. CDR3 protein: CACLPGTEISGANVLTF. DNA of the CDR3: TGTGCCTGCCTCCCCGGGACAGAGATCTCTGGGGCCAACGTCCTGACTTTC. The whole variable domain, filled in from reference TRBV7-8 and TRBJ2-6, reads GAGVSQSPRYKVAKRGQDVALRCDPISGHVSLFWYQQALGQGPEFLTYFQNEAQLDKSGLPSDRFFAERPEGSVSTLKIQRTQQEDSAVYLCACLPGTEISGANVLTFGAGSRLTVL.

This clone has just one count. CDR3 DNA: TGCAGCGTTCCGGACAGGGGATGGAACACTGAAGCTTTCTTT. The encoded protein is CSVPDRGWNTEAFF. This rearrangement joins TRBV29-1 to TRBJ1-1, with 9 positions matching TRBD1. The germline CDR1 and CDR2 sequences are SQVTM and ANQGSEA. This CDR3 comprises 14 residues. V lost 5 bases, J lost 1 base, and 5 bases stayed unmatched.

J is TRBJ2-5 and V is TRBV11-1; D possibly corresponds to TRBD1 (6 bases). The CDR3 is 16 amino acids. V lost 1 base to trimming and J lost 0 bases, with 12 bases between them. The V gene's germline CDR1 is SGHAT and CDR2 FQDESV (reference sequence). The CDR3 DNA is TGTGCCAGCAGCTTAGGAGACAGGTCGAACCAAGAGACCCAGTACTTC. It yields the protein CASSLGDRSNQETQYF.

This clone was recorded a few times. The rearrangement links TRBV5-1 to TRBJ2-7, with D perhaps given as TRBD1 or TRBD2 (5 bases each). Trimming removed 8 bases at V and 7 bases at J, with 22 bases between. This CDR3 spans 14 amino acids. Germline V gene data show CDR1 as SGHRS and CDR2 as YFSETQ. The CDR3 DNA reads as TGCGCCAGTCTCGACAGCCCCGGTGGGGGAGAGCAGTACTTC. It encodes CASLDSPGGGEQYF. The full variable domain, its missing parts supplied by reference TRBV5-1 and TRBJ2-7, is KAGVTQTPRYLIKTRGQQVTLSCSPISGHRSVSWYQQTPGQGLQFLFEYFSETQRNKGNFPGRFSGRQFSNSRSEMNVSTLELGDSALYLCASLDSPGGGEQYFGPGTRLTVT.

This clone was seen a handful of times. This rearrangement joins TRBV3-1 (or the pseudogene TRBV3-2) to TRBJ1-2; TRBD1 is a possible D gene (6 bases). CDR3 length: 17 residues. Germline-derived CDR1 and CDR2 are LGHDT and YNNKEL (reference sequence). Trimming pared 1 base from V and 1 base from J, leaving 16 bases between. The CDR3 reads CASSQGGGPRFNYGYTF. In DNA, the CDR3 is TGTGCCAGCAGCCAAGGTGGGGGGCCGCGTTTTAACTATGGCTACACCTTC.

The V gene is TRBV7-6, the J gene TRBJ2-1, with 8 bases identical to TRBD2. CDR3 length equals 15 residues. CDR1 and CDR2 from the germline V gene are SGHVS and FNYEAQ. The V segment lost 1 base and the J segment 7 bases; nucleotides outside the gene matches: 6. The CDR3 sequence is CASSLGERGMNEQFF. The CDR3 nucleotides read TGTGCCAGCAGCTTAGGCGAGCGGGGGATGAATGAGCAGTTCTTC. Looking up the rest from reference TRBV7-6 and TRBJ2-1 gives the full variable domain: GAGVSQSPRYKVTKRGQDVALRCDPISGHVSLYWYRQALGQGPEFLTYFNYEAQQDKSGLPNDRFSAERPEGSISTLTIQRTEQRDSAMYRCASSLGERGMNEQFFGPGTRLTVL.

V and J are TRBV28 and TRBJ2-7; no clear D. Germline V gene lookup returns CDR1 MDHEN and CDR2 SYDVKM. The CDR3 spans 12 residues. V gave up 4 bases and J gave up 6 bases, with 10 bases separating them. In DNA form, the CDR3 reads TGTGCCAGCAGTTCCCAGACTGTCGAGCAGTACTTC. Translating it yields CASSSQTVEQYF.

This chain connects TRBV9 to TRBJ2-2, with D perhaps matching TRBD2 (5 bases). The CDR3 runs to 14 residues. V lost 2 bases to trimming and J lost 4 bases, with 9 bases between them. From germline, CDR1 is SGDLS and CDR2 YYNGEE. The CDR3 loop is CASSVLATTGELFF. CDR3 bases: TGTGCCAGCAGCGTCCTAGCTACCACCGGGGAGCTGTTTTTT.

DNA of the CDR3: TGCGTTGGGGAATCTGGAAACACCATATATTTT. Protein product: CVGESGNTIYF. The rearrangement uses TRBV29-1 and TRBJ1-3; no clear D. The CDR3 has 11 residues. Looked up from germline, CDR1 is SQVTM and CDR2 is ANQGSEA.

This clone was observed a few times. The J gene is TRBJ1-4, the V gene TRBV20-1, with 7 bases lining up with TRBD1. The CDR3 extends over 20 amino acids. Germline V CDR1 and CDR2: DFQATT, SNEGSKA (reference sequence). Losses at the gene ends were 3 bases for V and 7 bases for J; bases not matched to a gene: 26. This chain's CDR3 is CSASHLDLTGPRRMGEKLFF. CDR3 DNA sequence: TGCAGTGCTAGTCATCTCGATCTGACAGGGCCGAGAAGGATGGGTGAAAAACTGTTTTTT.

The V gene is TRBV5-4, the J gene TRBJ2-6; D is tentatively TRBD1 or TRBD2 (5 bases each). CDR3 length: 16 amino acids. Germline values: CDR1 SGHNT, CDR2 YYREEE (reference sequence). Trimming shortened V by 6 bases and J by 11 bases, and 24 bases separated the two germline ends. The CDR3 DNA follows: TGTGCCAGCACTTTAGGGACGGCTGGTTCGGGCCACGTCCTGACTTTC. This translates into CASTLGTAGSGHVLTF. Drawing the rest from reference TRBV5-4 and TRBJ2-6, the complete variable domain is ETGVTQSPTHLIKTRGQQVTLRCSSQSGHNTVSWYQQALGQGPQFIFQYYREEENGRGNFPPRFSGLQFPNYSSELNVNALELDDSALYLCASTLGTAGSGHVLTFGAGSRLTVL.